The T cell receptor (beta chain) described here comes from a study of technical replicates of blood from several donors. Generated by immunoSEQ multiplex PCR, the TCRdb table keeps only in-frame clones and is missing some. The table has about 73,000 clones, 90% to 95% seen once. This CDR3 region has 15 residues. CDR1 is SEHNR and CDR2 is FQNEAQ in the germline V gene (reference sequence). V shed 4 bases, J shed 8 bases, and the junction held 13 bases outside the gene matches. The chain is built from TRBV7-9 and TRBJ1-2; 7 bases line up with TRBD1. Sequencing was carried out using PBMCs. This clonotype was sampled from a human donor in good health. Some clones in this sample may be carry-over from other donors' samples. The CDR3 DNA follows: TGTGCCAGCAGCTCTAGGCAGGGGGTCGGAAAAGGCTACACCTTC. Translating gives CASSSRQGVGKGYTF. The full variable domain, with the rest looked up from reference TRBV7-9 and TRBJ1-2, is DTGVSQNPRHKITKRGQNVTFRCDPISEHNRLYWYRQTLGQGPEFLTYFQNEAQLEKSRLLSDRFSAERPKGSFSTLEIQRTEQGDSAMYLCASSSRQGVGKGYTFGSGTRLTVV.